Here is one T cell receptor beta chain with its context. The data belong to a study of T cell repertoires in ileal Crohn's disease. Germline V gene sequence: CDR1 SGHVS, CDR2 FNYEAQ. This CDR3 spans 13 amino acids. The J segment lost 4 bases and the V segment lost 5 bases, leaving 4 bases of the junction unmatched. The time point here: inflamed ileum from the surgical specimen. The repertoire was sequenced with immunoSEQ multiplex PCR; TCRdb's copy has only in-frame clones and lacks some. The data show roughly 5,800 clones, 80% seen once. Sample: ileal tissue. The TCR originated in an adult with Crohn's disease. The rearrangement joins TRBV7-6 to TRBJ1-1, with TRBD1 matching over 7 bases. DNA of the CDR3: TGTGCCAGCAGCGGGGGACAGCGCACTGAAGCTTTCTTT. Translation: CASSGGQRTEAFF.